Listed here is a single T cell receptor (beta chain). Its specificity is not known. The sample originates from a study of regulatory T cells in long-lasting Graves disease. Points from the study as a whole: Under persistent disease, TRBV28, TRBJ1-2 and TRBJ2-5 were used preferentially.

Construction of TCR beta libraries relied on iRepertoire HTBI primers and on Arm-PCR targeting CDR3 regions. TCRdb re-derived calls from the multiplex PCR reads in MiXCR, one entry per CDR3 protein. Seen here are roughly 360,000 distinct CDR3 sequences, roughly 12% observed once, and the top ten hold 18%. Time point: newly diagnosed GD, antithyroid drugs for less than 3 months. Generation of the TCR library employed RNA extracted from PBMCs. Germline V CDR1 and CDR2: SGDLS, YYNGEE. The CDR3 length is 14 residues. Losses at the gene ends were 3 bases for V and 3 bases for J; bases not matched to a gene: 4. These data were also reused for a study on T cells in Graves' hyperthyroidism and ophthalmopathy.

The material sequenced was peripheral blood mononuclear cells (PBMCs), taken at new diagnosis, from a patient treated with antithyroid drugs. The clonotype comes from a woman aged 18-29 years with Graves disease. V is TRBV9 and J is TRBJ2-3; 7 bases are a match to TRBD1. The CDR3 loop is CASSASTGTDTQYF. The CDR3 nucleotides are TGTGCCAGCAGCGCGTCGACAGGGACAGATACGCAGTATTTT.